This T cell receptor (beta chain) was found in a study of PD-L1 blockade in urothelial cancer. The wider study: Atezolizumab therapy began for patients around 2014, dosed at 1,200 mg intravenously every 3 weeks. Prior exposure to chemotherapy in patients amounted to 0 to 3 regimens received. Study results and limitations: Pretreatment peripheral blood TCR clonality that fell below the median predicted better survival among the patients studied.

This clone was recorded a few times. Antigen: not known. Using immunoSEQ multiplex PCR, the repertoire was profiled, and TCRdb retains in-frame clones only, with some absent. The table records tens of thousands of clones, about four fifths of them present only once. The CDR3 consists of 13 residues. CDR1 LNHDA and CDR2 SQIVND come from the germline V gene (reference sequence). Trimming removed 7 bases from V and 1 base from J, with 7 bases in between. This material consisted of PBMCs, taken around atezolizumab (anti-PD-L1) treatment. This receptor was identified in a man between 65 and 79 years old with urothelial cancer. The chain uses TRBV19 and TRBJ2-2; TRBD1 might be the D (6 bases). CDR3 nucleotides: TGTGCCAGTAAGGGGGTGAACACCGGGGAGCTGTTTTTT. The encoded protein is CASKGVNTGELFF.